This is a list of T cell receptor beta chains from one sample in a study of blood T cell repertoires in COVID-19. TCRdb's copy holds only in-frame clones and misses some; the assay was immunoSEQ multiplex PCR. The repertoire consists of roughly 80,000 clones, with 65% to 90% occurring once and the leading ten covering 44%. Input material: peripheral blood. The receptors stem from an older man with acute or convalescent COVID-19. The CDR3 runs from the conserved cysteine through the conserved F or W. D genes are given only for firm matches. The size of a clone is reported for some rows only, either as once, few or many, or as a class for expanded clones.

clone_size,d_call,j_call,v_call,cdr3_nt,cdr3_aa
.,TRBD1,TRBJ1-5,TRBV27,TGTGCCAGCAGCCCGACAGGGGCCCCTCAGCCCCAGCATTTT,CASSPTGAPQPQHF
.,.,TRBJ2-3,TRBV10-2,TGCGCCACCCAAAAGGACACCACTACAGATACGCAGTATTTT,CATQKDTTTDTQYF
many,.,TRBJ1-6,TRBV18,TGTGCCAGCTCACCGAGCACCGGGATCAATTCACCCCTCCACTTT,CASSPSTGINSPLHF
.,TRBD1,TRBJ2-5,TRBV29-1,TGCAGCGTTGTGGACAGGGATCAAGAGACCCAGTACTTC,CSVVDRDQETQYF
.,.,TRBJ2-5,TRBV9,TGTGCCAGCAGCGAGATTACAGGGACCAGGGAGACCCAGTACTTC,CASSEITGTRETQYF
.,TRBD1,TRBJ1-1,TRBV3-1/TRBV3-2,TGTGCCAGCAGCCAGGGACAGGGGACAGGGCCCCCGAAAGCTTTCTTT,CASSQGQGTGPPKAFF
many,.,TRBJ2-2,TRBV5-1,TGCGCCAGCAGCTTGTCACAGACGGAGCTGTTTTTT,CASSLSQTELFF
few,.,TRBJ2-2,TRBV28,TGTGCCAGCAGTATAGGGACTACCGGGGAGCTGTTTTTT,CASSIGTTGELFF
once,TRBD1,TRBJ1-3,TRBV14,TGTGCCAGCAGCCCCGGGACAGCCTCTGGAAACACCATATATTTT,CASSPGTASGNTIYF
.,TRBD2,TRBJ2-5,TRBV6-5,TGTGCCAGCCGGGATAGCGGGAGGTATCAAGAGACCCAGTACTTC,CASRDSGRYQETQYF
.,TRBD1,TRBJ2-7,TRBV5-1,TGCGCCAGCAGCTTGGTTAGGGACAGTCACTCCTACGAGCAGTACTTC,CASSLVRDSHSYEQYF
.,TRBD1,TRBJ1-1,TRBV6-5,TGTGCCAGCAGTACTCCAGGGGGCGCTTCTCAAGCTTTCTTT,CASSTPGGASQAFF
.,.,TRBJ2-7,TRBV3-1/TRBV3-2,TGTGCCAGCAGCCAAGGCAGGGGAAGCATGTACTTC,CASSQGRGSMYF
.,TRBD1,TRBJ1-6,TRBV28,TGTGCCAGCAGACCGACGGGGACAGGGACTAATTCACCCCTCCACTTT,CASRPTGTGTNSPLHF
.,TRBD1,TRBJ1-4,TRBV29-1,TGCAGCGCGAGACAGGGGGCAGCCGGTGAAAAACTGTTTTTT,CSARQGAAGEKLFF
.,.,TRBJ1-2,TRBV2,TGTGCCAGCAGTGAAGCAGAGGACTATGGCTACACCTTC,CASSEAEDYGYTF
.,.,TRBJ2-3,TRBV6-5,TGTGCCAGCAGGCCTCTAGGTGTAGGGGCAGATACGCAGTATTTT,CASRPLGVGADTQYF
.,.,TRBJ1-2,TRBV6-5,TGTGCCAGCAGTTACGCCAGGGGAACCTCCTATGGCTACACCTTC,CASSYARGTSYGYTF
.,.,TRBJ1-2,TRBV18,TGTGCCAGCTCACCACCGTCTGAACGGAGATATGGCTACACCTTC,CASSPPSERRYGYTF
once,TRBD1,TRBJ1-5,TRBV19,TGTGCCAGTAGTATCGGAGGGGGCATTGGCAATCAGCCCCAGCATTTT,CASSIGGGIGNQPQHF
.,TRBD1,TRBJ1-2,TRBV6-4,TGTGCCAGCAGTCCAGGACAGGACTATGGCTACACCTTC,CASSPGQDYGYTF
.,.,TRBJ1-2,TRBV12-3/TRBV12-4,TGTGCCAGCAGTCCAACAGTTAACTATGGCTACACCTTC,CASSPTVNYGYTF
.,TRBD1,TRBJ1-1,TRBV11-2,TGTGCCAGCAGCTTGAAGGGGGCGCGTACTGAAGCTTTCTTT,CASSLKGARTEAFF
.,.,TRBJ2-5,TRBV20-1,TGCAGTGCTAGTCGGGACTTACCCCAGTACTTC,CSASRDLPQYF
.,.,TRBJ2-2,TRBV19,TGTGCCAGTAGTCCTGACACTCGAAACACCGGGGAGCTGTTTTTT,CASSPDTRNTGELFF
few,.,TRBJ2-7,TRBV30,TGTGCCTGGAGCCCAAAAGGGGCAGAATACGAGCAGTACTTC,CAWSPKGAEYEQYF
.,TRBD1,TRBJ2-4,TRBV7-2,TGTGCCAGCAGCTTAGCGGGACAGGGGGCCAACATTCAGTACTTC,CASSLAGQGANIQYF
.,.,TRBJ2-1,TRBV2,TGTGCCAGCAGTGAGTCTCTTTCGGGATGGAGGGTCAATGAGCAGTTCTTC,CASSESLSGWRVNEQFF
.,TRBD1,TRBJ2-7,TRBV7-2,TGTGCCAGCAGCCAAAGGACAGGGAACCCCTACGAGCAGTACTTC,CASSQRTGNPYEQYF
.,TRBD1,TRBJ2-7,TRBV19,TGTGCCAGTAGTTTCCTAGACAGGGCTTACGAGCAGTACTTC,CASSFLDRAYEQYF
.,TRBD2,TRBJ2-1,TRBV29-1,TGCAGCGGAGAAGGACTAGCGGGATTCAATGAGCAGTTCTTC,CSGEGLAGFNEQFF